This TCR beta chain was observed in a study of blood T cell repertoires in COVID-19. TCRdb keeps only in-frame clones here, not all; method: immunoSEQ multiplex PCR. The sample includes roughly 100,000 clones, roughly 92% of them seen just once. The Seattle patients, enrolled during active infection, were followed longitudinally. The source of this sequence is a woman aged 45 to 65 with COVID-19, enrolled during active disease. The sequencing input was peripheral blood.

In DNA form, the CDR3 reads TGCGCCAGCAGCTTGAACAGGGTGACCCATTCACCCCTCCACTTT. Translating gives CASSLNRVTHSPLHF. V is TRBV5-1 and J is TRBJ1-6; possibly TRBD1 for D (6 bases). V was clipped by 1 base and J by 8 bases, with 13 bases between them. Germline V gene lookup returns CDR1 SGHRS and CDR2 YFSETQ. The CDR3 spans 15 residues.